This T cell receptor beta chain was found in a study of T cells in Graves' hyperthyroidism and ophthalmopathy. Amplified regions were TCR beta CDR3 sequences from RNA transcripts. TCR CDR3 regions were first amplified by RT-PCR with HTBI primers. TCRdb independently ran MiXCR on the multiplex PCR reads; one entry per CDR3 protein. Counted here are 80,000 to 100,000 distinct CDR3 sequences, around 40% occurring once; the ten biggest clones make up 9.5% to 13%. The CDR3 covers 13 residues. The V gene lost 3 bases and the J gene lost 5 bases, with 11 bases spanning the gap. Germline loops: CDR1 LGHNA, CDR2 YNFKEQ. This clonotype was seen repeatedly, ten times or more.

This clonotype was sampled from a woman aged 25 to 39 with Graves' hyperthyroidism. The sequenced sample was peripheral blood or thyroid tissue (not recorded which). The rearrangement joins TRBV4-2 to TRBJ2-7; D gene ambiguous. CDR3 bases: TGTGCCAGCAGCCAGGGTGCTATAAACGAGCAGTACTTC. This codes for CASSQGAINEQYF.